Presented here are 17 T cell receptor beta chains from one specimen sequenced in a study of graft-versus-host responses after intestinal transplantation. Generated by immunoSEQ multiplex PCR, the TCRdb table keeps only in-frame clones and is missing some. The sample has around 130,000 clones, approximately 92% seen once. No antigens are known for them. Source: unstimulated CD4+ T cells sorted from spleen or lymph node cells, taken before intestinal transplant. These TCRs come from a human donor who received an intestinal transplant.

This clone was seen a few times. The chain joins TRBV7-9 to TRBJ1-3, with 10 bases identical to TRBD1. The CDR3 consists of 16 residues. V lost 5 bases and J lost 4; bases outside the gene matches: 8. Germline values: CDR1 SEHNR, CDR2 FQNEAQ (reference sequence). The CDR3 DNA sequence: TGTGCCAGCAGCCCTGCGGGACAGGGGTACGGAAACACCATATATTTT. The encoded protein is CASSPAGQGYGNTIYF.

The chain couples TRBV25-1 to TRBJ1-1; D unresolved. Trimming removed 4 bases from V and 0 bases from J, with 15 bases in between. The length of the CDR3 is 16 residues. Germline assignment: CDR1 MGHDK and CDR2 SYGVNS. Written as DNA, the CDR3 is TGTGCCAGCAGTGGATACAGTGGGGATATGAACACTGAAGCTTTCTTT. This gives the protein CASSGYSGDMNTEAFF.

This chain connects TRBV28 to TRBJ2-7; possibly TRBD1 or TRBD2 for D (5 bases each). V was cut by 2 bases and J by 2 bases, with 19 bases left in between. This CDR3 has 17 residues. Germline values: CDR1 MDHEN, CDR2 SYDVKM. CDR3 region: CASSLESPGTVAYEQYF. The CDR3 DNA is TGTGCCAGCAGTTTAGAGAGCCCCGGGACGGTGGCCTACGAGCAGTACTTC.

The V call is TRBV9, the J call TRBJ2-1; the match to TRBD2 covers 9 bases. The CDR3 spans 16 residues. V shed 3 bases and J 5 bases; nucleotides not matched to a gene: 9. Per the germline V gene, CDR1 is SGDLS and CDR2 is YYNGEE. The CDR3 nucleotides read TGTGCCAGCAGCGGCCCCGGCGGGGGGGGGCACAATGAGCAGTTCTTC. Residues: CASSGPGGGGHNEQFF.

This rearrangement joins TRBV2 to TRBJ2-1; maybe TRBD1 (5 bases). This CDR3 has 12 residues. V lost 2 bases and J 9 bases, leaving 8 bases between the germline ends. The germline V gene encodes CDR1 SNHLY and CDR2 FYNNEI. The CDR3 loop reads CASSEMDTEQFF. The CDR3 DNA is TGTGCCAGCAGTGAAATGGACACTGAGCAGTTCTTC.

The chain carries TRBV27 and TRBJ1-1; TRBD1 is a possible D gene (6 bases). Deletions cut 5 bases from V and 1 base from J, with 11 bases between. CDR3 length: 14 amino acids. Germline CDR1 is MNHEY and CDR2 is SMNVEV (reference sequence). This CDR3 is CASSQRGGNTEAFF. CDR3 DNA sequence: TGTGCCAGCAGTCAAAGGGGGGGGAACACTGAAGCTTTCTTT.

The chain's CDR3 is CASSELGRGEHTGELFF. The CDR3 DNA follows: TGTGCCAGCAGCGAACTCGGGCGGGGGGAACACACCGGGGAGCTGTTTTTT. This chain uses TRBV7-2 with TRBJ2-2, with 8 bases identical to TRBD2. CDR1 and CDR2 from the germline V gene are SGHTA and FQGNSA. The V segment lost 5 bases and the J segment 3 bases; nucleotides outside the gene matches: 11. The CDR3 is 17 residues long.

The chain links TRBV4-2 to TRBJ2-3; weak D call: TRBD1 (6 bases). CDR3 size: 16 residues. The germline V gene has CDR1 LGHNA and CDR2 YNFKEQ. Trimming took off 1 base at V and 0 bases at J, with 11 bases between the two ends. DNA for the CDR3: TGTGCCAGCAGCCAAGGGGGGCGAGGCAGCACAGATACGCAGTATTTT. Translation gives CASSQGGRGSTDTQYF.

This clone was observed a handful of times. The chain carries TRBV5-4 and TRBJ2-7; D is possibly TRBD1 or TRBD2 (5 bases each). V dropped 0 bases and J dropped 5 bases, with 9 bases sitting between them. Germline-derived CDR1 and CDR2 are SGHNT and YYREEE (reference sequence). The CDR3 spans 13 residues. CDR3 nucleotides: TGTGCCAGCAGCTTGGGGGACCACAACGAGCAGTACTTC. The encoded protein is CASSLGDHNEQYF.

The rearrangement links TRBV2 to TRBJ1-1; 7 bases agree with TRBD1. Trimming took 7 bases from V and 4 from J; bases not matched to a gene: 12. The CDR3 is 15 amino acids. CDR1 is SNHLY and CDR2 is FYNNEI in the germline V gene. The CDR3 loop is CASNQLQGPGTEAFF. DNA of the CDR3: TGTGCCAGCAACCAGCTACAGGGGCCGGGCACTGAAGCTTTCTTT.

The chain joins TRBV4-2 to TRBJ1-5; TRBD1 might be the D (6 bases). The CDR3 extends over 16 amino acids. CDR1 is LGHNA and CDR2 is YNFKEQ in the germline V gene. V dropped 0 bases and J dropped 5 bases, with 14 bases sitting between them. CDR3 sequence reads: CASSQDSGRGDQPQHF. The CDR3, as DNA: TGTGCCAGCAGCCAAGATTCGGGCAGGGGAGATCAGCCCCAGCATTTT.

The chain links TRBV5-1 to TRBJ2-2; possible D gene TRBD2, 5 bases. Germline V gene sequence: CDR1 SGHRS, CDR2 YFSETQ. Trimming left V 3 bases short and J 5 bases short, with 8 bases between. The CDR3 is made up of 13 amino acids. The CDR3: CASSSRGTGELFF. CDR3 nucleotide sequence: TGCGCCAGCAGCTCCCGGGGAACCGGGGAGCTGTTTTTT.

V is TRBV27 and J is TRBJ2-1; 8 bases match TRBD2. The CDR3 sequence is 15 residues long. V was clipped by 3 bases and J by 6 bases; unmatched bases: 7. Germline CDR1 and CDR2: MNHEY and SMNVEV (reference sequence). The CDR3 region is CASSLSGGATNEQFF. The CDR3 nucleotides read TGTGCCAGCAGTTTGTCGGGGGGGGCAACCAATGAGCAGTTCTTC.

The CDR3 loop reads CASGYNEQFF. Here the CDR3 DNA reads TGTGCTAGTGGTTACAATGAGCAGTTCTTC. The chain has TRBV12-5 and TRBJ2-1, with D unresolved. Germline V CDR1 and CDR2: LGHNT, FRNRAP. The CDR3 consists of 10 residues. Deletions cut 4 bases from V and 5 bases from J, with 0 bases between.

The chain employs TRBV19 and TRBJ1-6; maybe TRBD1 (5 bases). The CDR3 consists of 13 residues. Germline V lookup: CDR1 LNHDA, CDR2 SQIVND (reference sequence). With 5 bases removed from V and 7 bases from J, the gap between germline ends came to 9 bases. CDR3 sequence reads: CASSDSPNSPLHF. CDR3 in DNA: TGTGCCAGTAGTGACAGCCCGAATTCACCCCTCCACTTT.

This rearrangement joins TRBV10-1 to TRBJ1-2; D gene uncertain. The CDR3 runs to 13 residues. The V end lost 4 bases, the J end lost 7 bases, and 13 bases lay between the germline ends. The germline V gene has CDR1 WNHNN and CDR2 SYGVQD (reference sequence). The DNA for the CDR3 is TGCGCCAGCAGTGGAGCGGGAGGATCTGGCTACACCTTC. Translation gives CASSGAGGSGYTF.

The chain employs TRBV5-6 and TRBJ1-1; D unresolved. Trimming took off 1 base at V and 6 bases at J, with 10 bases between the two ends. The length of the CDR3 is 13 residues. CDR1 SGHDT and CDR2 YYEEEE come from the germline V gene. DNA of the CDR3: TGTGCCAGCAGCTTGACCGGGAGCTCTGAAGCTTTCTTT. This codes for CASSLTGSSEAFF.